The rows below give T cell receptor beta chains drawn from one sample of a study of CD8 T cells in ankylosing spondylitis. TCRdb processed the 5' RACE reads anew with MiXCR; each CDR3 protein has one entry. This sample carries 500,000 to 650,000 distinct CDR3 sequences, 5.3% of them seen once, and the ten largest clones take roughly 3.3%. The sequencing input was blood, either unsorted or a sorted T cell fraction (not recorded which). Source of these receptors: a male donor with ankylosing spondylitis. Each CDR3 is given with its conserved first and last residue. The D gene is left open where the match is weak. Clone size appears in some rows only: once, few, many, or a class for an expanded clone.

v_gene,j_gene,d_gene,abundance,CDR3nt,CDR3aa
TRBV20-1,TRBJ2-3,.,many,TGCAGTGCTACGATCGCAGATACGCAGTATTTT,CSATIADTQYF
TRBV6-2/TRBV6-3,TRBJ1-5,.,many,TGTGCCAGCAGTTACGTGGACCCAGGACAGCCCCAGCATTTT,CASSYVDPGQPQHF
TRBV6-1,TRBJ1-5,.,few,TGTGCCAGCAGTGAAGTGAACAGCCACAATCAGCCCCAGCATTTT,CASSEVNSHNQPQHF
TRBV7-2,TRBJ1-5,.,many,TGTGCCAGCAGCTTAGCGGGGGGCCCAAATCAGCCCCAGCATTTT,CASSLAGGPNQPQHF
TRBV6-2/TRBV6-3,TRBJ2-7,TRBD2,.,TGTGCCAGCAGTTCCCCGGGACTAGCGGGGCTCTACGAGCAGTACTTC,CASSSPGLAGLYEQYF
TRBV5-6,TRBJ2-2,.,.,TGTGCCAGGAGCCCCGGGGCATTCACCGGGGAGCTGTTTTTT,CARSPGAFTGELFF
TRBV20-1,TRBJ1-5,TRBD1,.,TGCAGTGCTGGGGGACAGGCAATACGTCCCCAGCATTTT,CSAGGQAIRPQHF
TRBV6-5,TRBJ2-7,.,few,TGTGCCAGCAGTTATAGCCAGGGGAGCTCCTACGAGCAGTACTTC,CASSYSQGSSYEQYF
TRBV5-1,TRBJ2-7,.,many,TGCGCCAGCAGCCTTGACCCGACAGACCTCTACGAGCAGTACTTC,CASSLDPTDLYEQYF
TRBV30,TRBJ1-5,.,many,TGTGCCTGGAGTACGGGGGGCAATCAGCCCCAGCATTTT,CAWSTGGNQPQHF
TRBV11-2,TRBJ2-5,.,many,TGTGCCAGCAGCTGGCGGGCAGGGTCAGAGACCCAGTACTTC,CASSWRAGSETQYF
TRBV20-1,TRBJ2-1,TRBD2,.,TGCAGTGCTATGACTAGCGGGGGGGCAAGCTCCTACAATGAGCAGTTCTTC,CSAMTSGGASSYNEQFF
TRBV12-3/TRBV12-4,TRBJ1-2,.,many,TGTGCCAGCAGGGGGGGGCCAGGTTATGGCTACACCTTC,CASRGGPGYGYTF
TRBV24-1,TRBJ2-2,TRBD2,few,TGTGCCACCAGTGAGCCTAGCGGGAGTTTGGACGGGGAGCTGTTTTTT,CATSEPSGSLDGELFF
TRBV4-2,TRBJ2-4,.,many,TGTGCCAGCAGCCCTGGACAGTTAGCCAAAAACATTCAGTACTTC,CASSPGQLAKNIQYF
TRBV6-2/TRBV6-3,TRBJ2-2,.,many,TGTGCCAGCAGTTACGGTTCCGGGACAATGAACACCGGGGAGCTGTTTTTT,CASSYGSGTMNTGELFF
TRBV29-1,TRBJ2-1,TRBD2,many,TGCAGCGTTCGACTAGCGGGAGGGGGCTCCTACAATGAGCAGTTCTTC,CSVRLAGGGSYNEQFF
TRBV5-1,TRBJ2-7,.,many,TGCGCCAGCAGCTTTAGTGTCGCCTACGAGCAGTACTTC,CASSFSVAYEQYF
TRBV7-2,TRBJ2-7,TRBD2,.,TGTGCCAGCAGCCCCCGGACTAGCGGGAGGTGGTACGAGCAGTACTTC,CASSPRTSGRWYEQYF
TRBV7-2,TRBJ2-5,.,few,TGTGCCAGCAGCTTAGTGGGCAGGGTAGGGGAGACCCAGTACTTC,CASSLVGRVGETQYF
TRBV27,TRBJ2-3,.,.,TGTGCCAGCAGTTTCCTCCTGGGGACAGATACGCAGTATTTT,CASSFLLGTDTQYF
TRBV15,TRBJ2-7,TRBD1,many,TGTGCCACCAGCGGGTCAGGGACAGGGGCCTACGAGCAGTACTTC,CATSGSGTGAYEQYF
TRBV6-1,TRBJ1-4,.,many,TGTGCCAGCAGTCCCCGCGGAGAAGGGCTGAAAAAACTGTTTTTT,CASSPRGEGLKKLFF
TRBV7-9,TRBJ1-4,TRBD1,many,TGTGCCAGCAGCTTGGCCAGGGGGGATGAAAAACTGTTTTTT,CASSLARGDEKLFF
TRBV10-3,TRBJ2-3,.,many,TGTGCCATCAGTGAGTCGAGGGAAACCCACAATACAGATACGCAGTATTTT,CAISESRETHNTDTQYF
TRBV29-1,TRBJ2-7,.,many,TGCAGCGTTGACCGGCAGGGGAGCACCTACGAGCAGTACTTC,CSVDRQGSTYEQYF
TRBV7-9,TRBJ2-1,.,many,TGTGCCAGCAGCTTAGGCGACAGAAGCTCCTACAATGAGCAGTTCTTC,CASSLGDRSSYNEQFF
TRBV20-1,TRBJ1-1,.,many,TGCAGTGCTAGAGTCCCTCAGGGAGCGAACACTGAAGCTTTCTTT,CSARVPQGANTEAFF
TRBV5-1,TRBJ2-7,.,many,TGCGCCAGCAGGAGGGATTACGAGCAGTACTTC,CASRRDYEQYF
TRBV20-1,TRBJ2-1,TRBD2,.,TGCAGTGCCCCGGGGGGGGACGTCTACAATGAGCAGTTCTTC,CSAPGGDVYNEQFF
TRBV20-1,TRBJ1-5,TRBD1,many,TGCAGTGCTAGAGACGATCAGGGGGTTATCAATCAGCCCCAGCATTTT,CSARDDQGVINQPQHF
TRBV27,TRBJ2-7,.,many,TGTGCCAGCAGAGATGGACGGACCGAGCAGTACTTC,CASRDGRTEQYF
TRBV6-1,TRBJ2-5,TRBD1,many,TGTGCCAGCAGTGAGACAGGGGCCCAAGAGACCCAGTACTTC,CASSETGAQETQYF
TRBV12-3/TRBV12-4,TRBJ1-2,TRBD1,many,TGTGCCAGCACCCCCGGGACAGTCCCTTATGGCTACACCTTC,CASTPGTVPYGYTF
TRBV12-3/TRBV12-4,TRBJ2-5,.,many,TGTGCCAGCAGCTTAACCCAGGGAGTTGAAGAGACCCAGTACTTC,CASSLTQGVEETQYF
TRBV27,TRBJ1-2,.,.,TGTGCCAGCAGTTATCATACCGGGACAACCGATGGCTACACCTTC,CASSYHTGTTDGYTF
TRBV6-1,TRBJ1-1,.,many,TGTGCCAGCACTCTGACTCCCAAGGGCACTGAAGCTTTCTTT,CASTLTPKGTEAFF
TRBV29-1,TRBJ2-7,TRBD1,many,TGCAGCGTTAACAGGGGCTACGAGCAGTACTTC,CSVNRGYEQYF
TRBV24-1,TRBJ2-2,TRBD1,many,TGTGCCACCAGTGGCCGGACAGGGGGCACCGGGGAGCTGTTTTTT,CATSGRTGGTGELFF
TRBV5-1,TRBJ1-5,.,many,TGCGCCAGCAGCCAAGGCCATAGCAATCAGCCCCAGCATTTT,CASSQGHSNQPQHF
TRBV27,TRBJ1-2,.,many,TGTGCCAGCAGTTTATTTTGGCGGGGTTCGGGTGGCTACACCTTC,CASSLFWRGSGGYTF